Detailed here is one T cell receptor beta chain. No antigen is known for it. The source of the sample is a study of cytomegalovirus exposure and HLA in healthy donors. Amplification used 60 Vbeta primers and 13 Jbeta primers. Assay used: immunoSEQ multiplex PCR; TCRdb lists only in-frame clones, some missing. The profile shows about 180,000 clones, 77% of them singletons. Findings and caveats of the study: In a later analysis, donors in an Asian-associated ancestry cluster reportedly had fewer N-insertions in productive TCRs than the cohort mean.

The clonotype originates from a woman aged 55-69 years in good health and CMV-seropositive. Sequenced input: PBMCs.

The CDR3 bases are TGCGCCAGCAGCTCACGACAGGGGGAATACAATGAGCAGTTCTTC. Translated: CASSSRQGEYNEQFF. V and J are TRBV5-1 and TRBJ2-1, with 9 bases identical to TRBD1. J lost 4 bases, V lost 3 bases, and 5 bases had no gene match. The CDR3 loop spans 15 amino acids. The germline CDR1 and CDR2 sequences are SGHRS and YFSETQ.